These 24 T cell receptor beta chains share one sample of origin, sequenced in a study of CD8+CD57+ T cells in acquired aplastic anemia. Genomic DNA acted as the template from which TCR beta VDJ combination and CDR3 sequence profiling were carried out. TCRdb ran MiXCR on the reads and lists one entry per CDR3 protein. This sample has approximately 160,000 distinct CDR3 sequences; approximately 44% occur once, and the top ten carry 1.1%. Sequencing input: sorted CD4+, CD8+, or CD8+CD57+ T cells (not recorded which) from PBMCs. These TCRs come from a human donor in good health.

This clonotype came up many times. This rearrangement joins TRBV5-1 to TRBJ1-1; D remains unclear. Looked up from germline, CDR1 is SGHRS and CDR2 is YFSETQ. The CDR3 loop spans 13 amino acids. Between the trimmed V and J ends, which lost 5 bases and 1 base, there was a span of 9 bases. The CDR3 here is CASSMTQNTEAFF. CDR3 in DNA: TGCGCCAGCAGTATGACCCAGAACACTGAAGCTTTCTTT.

This clonotype was seen only once. V gene TRBV5-1 combines with J gene TRBJ1-1; 9 bases line up with TRBD1. Germline V lookup: CDR1 SGHRS, CDR2 YFSETQ. The CDR3 sequence is 13 residues long. The ends lost 2 bases at V and 7 bases at J; junction bases unmatched: 3. The DNA for the CDR3 is TGCGCCAGCAGCTTTGGACAGGGGCTTGAAGCTTTCTTT. Its protein is CASSFGQGLEAFF.

This clonotype came up once. The CDR3 sequence is CASSEETRQTQYF. Written as DNA, the CDR3 is TGTGCCAGCAGTGAGGAAACCCGACAGACCCAGTACTTC. V gene TRBV2 combines with J gene TRBJ2-5; D gene unclear. V gave up 3 bases and J gave up 6 bases, with 11 bases separating them. CDR3 length: 13 residues. Germline V gene lookup returns CDR1 SNHLY and CDR2 FYNNEI.

This clonotype was counted ten times or more. The rearrangement joins TRBV6-1 to TRBJ2-7; the match to TRBD2 covers 9 bases. Germline assignment: CDR1 MNHNS and CDR2 SASEGT. The V and J ends lost 7 bases and 3 bases, in that order; junction bases with no gene match: 7. The length of the CDR3 is 14 residues. The CDR3 loop is CASIAGVQSYEQYF. The CDR3 DNA is TGTGCCAGCATAGCGGGAGTGCAAAGCTACGAGCAGTACTTC.

At least ten counts were recorded for this clonotype. The chain combines TRBV6-1 with TRBJ1-5, with TRBD1 as a possible D gene (5 bases). Trimming removed 7 bases from V and 2 bases from J, with 15 bases in between. The germline gives CDR1 MNHNS, CDR2 SASEGT. The CDR3 totals 15 residues. The CDR3 is CASKIGAAGNQPQHF. CDR3 bases: TGTGCCAGCAAGATCGGGGCGGCGGGCAATCAGCCCCAGCATTTT.

The J gene is TRBJ1-1, the V gene TRBV18; D possibly corresponds to TRBD1 (6 bases). The CDR3 has 14 residues. Trimming left V 6 bases short and J 5 bases short, with 16 bases between. CDR1 is KGHSH, CDR2 LQKENI, per germline. This CDR3 is CASSPDSLGTEAFF. CDR3 in DNA: TGTGCCAGCTCTCCGGACAGCCTTGGGACTGAAGCTTTCTTT.

This clonotype was detected many times. This chain connects TRBV20-1 to TRBJ2-3, with a weak D call TRBD2 (6 bases). The V gene lost 1 base and the J gene lost 0 bases, with 8 bases spanning the gap. This CDR3 comprises 14 residues. From germline, CDR1 is DFQATT and CDR2 SNEGSKA (reference sequence). The CDR3 region is CSARAAGSTDTQYF. The CDR3 DNA reads TGCAGTGCTAGAGCTGCGGGGAGCACAGATACGCAGTATTTT.

Turning to this clonotype: This sequence may be a read error, since a much larger clone differs from it by one base. This chain uses TRBV9 with TRBJ2-3; 8 positions agree with TRBD2. The germline V gene encodes CDR1 SGDLS and CDR2 YYNGEE. The J segment lost 2 bases and the V segment lost 1 base, leaving 12 bases of the junction unmatched. CDR3 size: 18 residues. Written as DNA, the CDR3 is TGTGCCAGCAGCGTAATCGGTTCGGGGGGGACTAACACAGATACGCAGTATTTT. This sequence encodes CASSVIGSGGTNTDTQYF.

This clonotype was detected only a few times. This rearrangement joins TRBV10-3 to TRBJ2-1; weak D call: TRBD2 (5 bases). The ends were cut back, 6 bases at V and 0 bases at J, with 15 bases in the middle. Germline CDR1 ENHRY, CDR2 SYGVKD. The CDR3 totals 16 residues. The CDR3 spells CAIRAQRHYSYNEQFF. As DNA, the CDR3 is TGTGCCATCAGAGCACAGCGGCACTACTCCTACAATGAGCAGTTCTTC.

The chain carries TRBV4-1 and TRBJ2-2, with 11 bases lining up with TRBD2. The germline gives CDR1 MGHRA, CDR2 YSYEKL. The CDR3 consists of 17 residues. V lost 0 bases to trimming and J lost 5 bases; unmatched junction nucleotides: 5. This CDR3 reads CASSQDKVAGGTGELFF. As DNA, the CDR3 is TGCGCCAGCAGCCAAGATAAGGTAGCGGGAGGGACCGGGGAGCTGTTTTTT.

In this sample, this clonotype turned up a few times. The rearrangement uses TRBV9 and TRBJ2-2; D is uncertain. Trimming took off 0 bases at V and 3 bases at J, with 0 bases between the two ends. This CDR3 comprises 12 residues. Germline CDR1 SGDLS, CDR2 YYNGEE. For the CDR3, the DNA is TGTGCCAGCAGCGTAGACACCGGGGAGCTGTTTTTT. Amino acids: CASSVDTGELFF.

The J gene is TRBJ1-1, the V gene TRBV19; D is unresolved. The CDR3 sequence is 13 residues long. Trimming cost V 2 bases and J 4 bases, with 8 bases left between them. From germline, CDR1 is LNHDA and CDR2 SQIVND (reference sequence). The DNA of the CDR3 is TGTGCCAGTAGTATATCCTCAGGCACTGAAGCTTTCTTT. This gives the protein CASSISSGTEAFF.

This clonotype came up many times. This chain connects TRBV6-1 to TRBJ1-2; D is unclear. V was clipped by 4 bases and J by 2 bases, with 20 bases between them. The CDR3 has 17 amino acids. The germline CDR1 and CDR2 sequences are MNHNS and SASEGT. The DNA for the CDR3 is TGTGCCAGCAGTGGACTATACGGTCAGGTGTCAAACTATGGCTACACCTTC. This encodes CASSGLYGQVSNYGYTF.

This clonotype was found many times. This chain connects TRBV5-4 to TRBJ1-6; D unclear. There are 12 residues in the CDR3. Trimming shortened V by 0 bases and J by 16 bases, and 11 bases separated the two germline ends. Germline V gene sequence: CDR1 SGHNT, CDR2 YYREEE (reference sequence). In DNA, the CDR3 is TGTGCCAGCAGCTTGGGGCAACTCAGTCTCCACTTT. Protein sequence: CASSLGQLSLHF.

Ten or more counts support this clonotype. The chain uses TRBV6-4 and TRBJ2-2, with D perhaps matching TRBD2 (6 bases). Germline assignment: CDR1 MRHNA and CDR2 SNTAGT. V lost 6 bases to trimming and J lost 4 bases, with 12 bases between them. CDR3 length equals 14 residues. CDR3 DNA sequence: TGTGCCAGCAGAGGCGGAGGGGCCACCGGGGAGCTGTTTTTT. Its protein is CASRGGGATGELFF.

This clonotype has at least ten counts. CDR3 sequence reads: CASSQPSGFGQYF. The CDR3 DNA follows: TGTGCCAGCAGCCAGCCCTCGGGGTTCGGGCAGTACTTC. This chain uses TRBV16 with TRBJ2-7; possibly TRBD2 for D (5 bases). Trimming cost V 3 bases and J 9 bases, with 15 bases left between them. This CDR3 contains 13 residues. CDR1 is KGHSY, CDR2 FQNENV, per germline.

In its sample, this clonotype was seen many times. The gene calls are TRBV4-1 and TRBJ2-2, with 7 bases aligning to TRBD2. Trimming at V came to 1 base and at J to 1 base, leaving 3 bases not matched to a gene. CDR3 length: 16 residues. CDR1 and CDR2 from the germline V gene are MGHRA and YSYEKL. The CDR3 DNA reads TGCGCCAGCAGCCAAGCTGGGACTAAGAACACCGGGGAGCTGTTTTTT. This codes for CASSQAGTKNTGELFF.

This clonotype was counted between two and nine times. For the CDR3, the DNA is TGTGCCAGCAGCCAAGGAGGATTCACAGGGCGCTCTAACTATGGCTACACCTTC. The encoded protein is CASSQGGFTGRSNYGYTF. The V call is TRBV14, the J call TRBJ1-2, with TRBD1 as a possible D gene (6 bases). Trimming shortened V by 1 base and J by 0 bases, and 18 bases separated the two germline ends. Germline loops: CDR1 SGHDN, CDR2 FVKESK. CDR3 size: 18 residues.

Many counts were recorded for this clonotype. The genes are TRBV9 and TRBJ1-1; unclear D gene. CDR1 is SGDLS, CDR2 YYNGEE, per germline. Trimming removed 3 bases at V and 0 bases at J, with 12 bases between. CDR3 length: 15 amino acids. This CDR3 is CASSAQVNLNTEAFF. CDR3 DNA sequence: TGTGCCAGCAGCGCCCAGGTGAACCTGAACACTGAAGCTTTCTTT.

This clonotype is classed as medium-sized. The V and J genes are TRBV10-3 and TRBJ1-1; D gene uncertain. Trimming shortened V by 4 bases and J by 0 bases, and 9 bases separated the two germline ends. The CDR3 has 14 amino acids. Germline V lookup: CDR1 ENHRY, CDR2 SYGVKD. For the CDR3, the DNA is TGTGCCATCAGTGGCGGCAGCCTGAACACTGAAGCTTTCTTT. Protein: CAISGGSLNTEAFF.

DNA of the CDR3: TGTGCCAGCAGCTTAAGGGACAGGGACAGTGAAAAACTGTTTTTT. Residues: CASSLRDRDSEKLFF. The chain carries TRBV7-9 and TRBJ1-4, with 9 nucleotides matching TRBD1. This CDR3 has 15 amino acids. The germline V gene has CDR1 SEHNR and CDR2 FQNEAQ (reference sequence). Trimming cost V 2 bases and J 7 bases; bases outside gene matches: 5.

Of note for this clonotype: Without the conserved terminal phenylalanine or tryptophan, this CDR3 likely stems from a read error. The rearrangement uses TRBV10-2 and TRBJ2-1; 7 bases fit TRBD2. Trimming cost V 6 bases and J 8 bases; bases outside gene matches: 13. In germline, CDR1 is WSHSY, CDR2 SAAADI. This CDR3 has 15 amino acids. The CDR3 protein is CASSHGLVLGDEQFL. CDR3 DNA: TGCGCCAGCAGCCATGGACTAGTATTAGGTGATGAGCAGTTCCTC.

This clonotype was seen a few times. The J gene is TRBJ1-1, the V gene TRBV20-1; TRBD1 matches at 7 bases. This CDR3 is built from 13 residues. Trimming cost V 1 base and J 3 bases; bases outside gene matches: 2. Per the germline V gene, CDR1 is DFQATT and CDR2 is SNEGSKA (reference sequence). CDR3 nucleotides: TGCAGTGCTAGAGCCGGACAGGACACTGAAGCTTTCTTT. This codes for CSARAGQDTEAFF.

V usage is TRBV18 and J usage is TRBJ2-3, with 7 bases that match TRBD2. The CDR3 has 18 residues. The germline V gene encodes CDR1 KGHSH and CDR2 LQKENI. V lost 0 bases and J lost 2; bases outside the gene matches: 11. CDR3 DNA sequence: TGTGCCAGCTCACCACCGGGGAGGGGTAGAGCCCACACAGATACGCAGTATTTT. Protein product: CASSPPGRGRAHTDTQYF.